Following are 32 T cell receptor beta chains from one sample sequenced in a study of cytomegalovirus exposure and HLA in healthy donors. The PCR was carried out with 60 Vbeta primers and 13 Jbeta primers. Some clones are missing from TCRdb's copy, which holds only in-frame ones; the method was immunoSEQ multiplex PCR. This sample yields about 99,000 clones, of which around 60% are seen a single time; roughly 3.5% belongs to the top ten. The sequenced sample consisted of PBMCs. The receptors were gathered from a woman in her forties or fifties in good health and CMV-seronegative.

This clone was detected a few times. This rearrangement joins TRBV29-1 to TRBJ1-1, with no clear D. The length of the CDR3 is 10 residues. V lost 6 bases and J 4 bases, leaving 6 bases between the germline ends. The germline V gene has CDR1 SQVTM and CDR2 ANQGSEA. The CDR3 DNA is TGCAGCGTCAGCGGCACTGAAGCTTTCTTT. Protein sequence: CSVSGTEAFF. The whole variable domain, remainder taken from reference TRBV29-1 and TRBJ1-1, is SAVISQKPSRDICQRGTSLTIQCQVDSQVTMMFWYRQQPGQSLTLIATANQGSEATYESGFVIDKFPISRPNLTFSTLTVSNMSPEDSSIYLCSVSGTEAFFGQGTRLTVV.

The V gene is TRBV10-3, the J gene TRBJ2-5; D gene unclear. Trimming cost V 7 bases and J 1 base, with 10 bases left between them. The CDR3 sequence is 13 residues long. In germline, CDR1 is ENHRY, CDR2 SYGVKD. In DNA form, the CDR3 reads TGTGCCATCAAAGACTCCGTCCAAGAGACCCAGTACTTC. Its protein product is CAIKDSVQETQYF.

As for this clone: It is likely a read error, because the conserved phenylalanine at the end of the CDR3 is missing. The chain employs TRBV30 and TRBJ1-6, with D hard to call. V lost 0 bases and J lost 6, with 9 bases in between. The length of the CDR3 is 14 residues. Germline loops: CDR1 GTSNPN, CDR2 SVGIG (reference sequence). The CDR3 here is CAWSVQGSNSPLHL. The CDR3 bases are TGTGCCTGGAGTGTACAAGGGAGTAATTCACCCCTCCACCTT.

In nucleotides, the CDR3 is TGTGCCAGCAGCCTGGACAGGGTATCGGTCAATGAGCAGTTCTTC. Translating gives CASSLDRVSVNEQFF. V is TRBV2 and J is TRBJ2-1; 8 bases line up with TRBD1. CDR1 SNHLY and CDR2 FYNNEI come from the germline V gene. There are 15 residues in the CDR3. With 6 bases clipped from V and 6 bases from J, the junction kept 10 bases outside the gene matches. The variable domain in full, completed from reference TRBV2 and TRBJ2-1, reads EPEVTQTPSHQVTQMGQEVILRCVPISNHLYFYWYRQILGQKVEFLVSFYNNEISEKSEIFDDQFSVERPDGSNFTLKIRSTKLEDSAMYFCASSLDRVSVNEQFFGPGTRLTVL.

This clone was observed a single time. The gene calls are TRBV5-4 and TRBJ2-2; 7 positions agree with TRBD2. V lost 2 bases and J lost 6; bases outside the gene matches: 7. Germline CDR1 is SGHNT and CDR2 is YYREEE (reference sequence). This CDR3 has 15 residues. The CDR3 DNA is TGTGCCAGCAGCTTTAGGGAGCGGGGCGCCGGGGAGCTGTTTTTT. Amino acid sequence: CASSFRERGAGELFF.

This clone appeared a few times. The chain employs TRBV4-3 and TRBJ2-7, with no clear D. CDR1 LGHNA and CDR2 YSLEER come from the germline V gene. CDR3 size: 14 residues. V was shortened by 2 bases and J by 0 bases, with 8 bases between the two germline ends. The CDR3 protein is CASSQRTDSYEQYF. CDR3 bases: TGCGCCAGCAGCCAAAGAACAGACTCCTACGAGCAGTACTTC.

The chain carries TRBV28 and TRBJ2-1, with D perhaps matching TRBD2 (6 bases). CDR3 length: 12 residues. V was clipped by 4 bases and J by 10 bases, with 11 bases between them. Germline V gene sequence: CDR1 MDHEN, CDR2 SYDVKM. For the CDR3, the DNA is TGTGCCAGCAGTTCCATCCGGGGGGAGCAGTTCTTC. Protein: CASSSIRGEQFF.

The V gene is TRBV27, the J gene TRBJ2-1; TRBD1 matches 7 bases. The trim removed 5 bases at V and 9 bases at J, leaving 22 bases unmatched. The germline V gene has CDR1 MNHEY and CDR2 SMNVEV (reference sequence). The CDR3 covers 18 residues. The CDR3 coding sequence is TGTGCCAGCAGTAGGCCCGGGACAGAGTATGGGTCTGTCGGTGAGCAGTTCTTC. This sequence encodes CASSRPGTEYGSVGEQFF.

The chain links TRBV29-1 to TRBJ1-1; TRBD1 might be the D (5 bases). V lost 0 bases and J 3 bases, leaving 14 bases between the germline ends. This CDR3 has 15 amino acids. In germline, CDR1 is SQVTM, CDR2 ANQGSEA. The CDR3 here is CSVEDVRVRDTEAFF. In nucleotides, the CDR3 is TGCAGCGTTGAAGATGTCAGGGTACGGGACACTGAAGCTTTCTTT.

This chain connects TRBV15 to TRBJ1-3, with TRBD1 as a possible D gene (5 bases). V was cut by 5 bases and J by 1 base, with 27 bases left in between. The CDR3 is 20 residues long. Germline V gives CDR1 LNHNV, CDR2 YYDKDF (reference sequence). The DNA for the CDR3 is TGTGCCACCAGCCAGGGATGGCTCACCCCAGCTCTGAGGTCTGGAAACACCATATATTTT. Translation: CATSQGWLTPALRSGNTIYF.

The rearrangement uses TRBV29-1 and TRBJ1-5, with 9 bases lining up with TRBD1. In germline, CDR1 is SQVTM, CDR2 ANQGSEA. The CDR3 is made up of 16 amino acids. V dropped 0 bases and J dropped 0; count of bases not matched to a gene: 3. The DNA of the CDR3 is TGCAGCGTTGAAGACGGGGACAGGGTTAGCAATCAGCCCCAGCATTTT. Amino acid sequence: CSVEDGDRVSNQPQHF.

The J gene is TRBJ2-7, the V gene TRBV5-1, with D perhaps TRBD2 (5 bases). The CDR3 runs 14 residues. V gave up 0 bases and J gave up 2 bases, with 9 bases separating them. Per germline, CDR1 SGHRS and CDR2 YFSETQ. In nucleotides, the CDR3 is TGCGCCAGCAGCTTGGGTGACTACGCCTACGAGCAGTACTTC. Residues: CASSLGDYAYEQYF.

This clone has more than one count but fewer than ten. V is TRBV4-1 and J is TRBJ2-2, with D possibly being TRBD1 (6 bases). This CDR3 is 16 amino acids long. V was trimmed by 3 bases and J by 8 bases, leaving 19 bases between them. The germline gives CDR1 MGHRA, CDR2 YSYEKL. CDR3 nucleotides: TGCGCCAGCAGCCACTATGCGGTCGACAGGTCGGGGGAGCTGTTTTTT. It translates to CASSHYAVDRSGELFF.

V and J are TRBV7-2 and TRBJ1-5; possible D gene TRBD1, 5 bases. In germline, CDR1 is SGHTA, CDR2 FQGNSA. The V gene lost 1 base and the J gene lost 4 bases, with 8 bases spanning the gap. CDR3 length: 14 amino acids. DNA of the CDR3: TGTGCCAGCAGCTTAGGGGCAGGGAATCAGCCCCAGCATTTT. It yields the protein CASSLGAGNQPQHF.

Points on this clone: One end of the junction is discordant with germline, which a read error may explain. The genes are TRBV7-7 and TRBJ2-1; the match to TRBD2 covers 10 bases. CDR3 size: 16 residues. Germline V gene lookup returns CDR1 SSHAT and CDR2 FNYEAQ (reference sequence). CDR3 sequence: CASSSSGLAGVNEQFF. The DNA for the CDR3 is TGTGCTAGCAGCTCCAGTGGTCTAGCGGGGGTCAATGAGCAGTTCTTC.

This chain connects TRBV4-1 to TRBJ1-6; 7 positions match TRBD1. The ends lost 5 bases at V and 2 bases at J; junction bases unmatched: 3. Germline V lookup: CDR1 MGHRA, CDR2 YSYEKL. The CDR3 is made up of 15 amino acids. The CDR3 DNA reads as TGCGCCAGCAGCGGGGACAGCCCCTATAATTCACCCCTCCACTTT. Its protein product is CASSGDSPYNSPLHF.

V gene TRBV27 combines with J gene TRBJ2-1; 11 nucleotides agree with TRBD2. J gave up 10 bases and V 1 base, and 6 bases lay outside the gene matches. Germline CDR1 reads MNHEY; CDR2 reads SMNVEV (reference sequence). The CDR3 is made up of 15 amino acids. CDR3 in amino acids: CASSLLLAGVAEQFF. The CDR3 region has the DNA TGTGCCAGCAGTTTATTACTAGCGGGAGTGGCCGAGCAGTTCTTC.

CDR3 region: CASSEVTASGNTIYF. The CDR3 bases are TGTGCCAGCAGTGAAGTGACAGCTTCTGGAAACACCATATATTTT. This sequence joins TRBV6-1 and TRBJ1-3; tentative D call: TRBD1 (5 bases). CDR1 is MNHNS and CDR2 is SASEGT in the germline V gene. The V end lost 1 base, the J end lost 1 base, and 8 bases lay between the germline ends. This CDR3 is 15 amino acids long.

As DNA, the CDR3 is TGTGCCAGTAAGGCGGTTGGGGCGGCCTCCAATGAGCAGTTCTTC. It specifies CASKAVGAASNEQFF. The rearrangement links TRBV19 to TRBJ2-1; possible D gene TRBD1, 5 bases. Deletions cut 7 bases from V and 6 bases from J, with 19 bases between. The CDR3 is made up of 15 amino acids. The germline V gene encodes CDR1 LNHDA and CDR2 SQIVND (reference sequence).

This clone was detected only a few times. CDR3 in amino acids: CASTRTGTRGNTIYF. In DNA, the CDR3 is TGTGCCAGCACCCGTACAGGGACACGGGGAAACACCATATATTTT. The gene calls are TRBV6-5 and TRBJ1-3; D possibly corresponds to TRBD1 (6 bases). Germline assignment: CDR1 MNHEY and CDR2 SVGAGI. V lost 7 bases, J lost 4 bases, and 17 bases lay in between. The length of the CDR3 is 15 residues.

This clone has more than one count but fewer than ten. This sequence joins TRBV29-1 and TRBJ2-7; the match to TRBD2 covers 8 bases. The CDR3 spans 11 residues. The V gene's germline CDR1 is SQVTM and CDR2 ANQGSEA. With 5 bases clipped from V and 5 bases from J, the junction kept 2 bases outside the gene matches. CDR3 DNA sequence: TGCAGCGTTCGGGGGGGGCACGAGCAGTACTTC. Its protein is CSVRGGHEQYF.

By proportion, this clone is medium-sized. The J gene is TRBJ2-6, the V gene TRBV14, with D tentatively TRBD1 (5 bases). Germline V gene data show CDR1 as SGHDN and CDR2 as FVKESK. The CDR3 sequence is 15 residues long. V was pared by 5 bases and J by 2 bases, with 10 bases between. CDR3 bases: TGTGCCAGCAGCTCCTCAGGGACTGGGGCCAACGTCCTGACTTTC. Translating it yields CASSSSGTGANVLTF.

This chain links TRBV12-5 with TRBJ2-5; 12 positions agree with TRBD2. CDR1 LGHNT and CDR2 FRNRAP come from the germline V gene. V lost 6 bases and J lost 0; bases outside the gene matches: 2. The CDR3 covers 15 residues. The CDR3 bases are TGTGCTAGTGGGTCTAGCGGGGGGGACCAAGAGACCCAGTACTTC. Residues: CASGSSGGDQETQYF.

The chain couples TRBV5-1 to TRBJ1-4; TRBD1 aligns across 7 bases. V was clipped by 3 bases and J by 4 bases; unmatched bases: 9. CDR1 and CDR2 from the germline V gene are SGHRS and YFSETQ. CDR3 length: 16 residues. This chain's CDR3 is CASSSTGSGGNEKLFF. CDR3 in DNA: TGCGCCAGCAGCTCGACAGGGTCTGGAGGTAATGAAAAACTGTTTTTT.

CDR3 coding DNA: TGTGCCAGCAGAACATCGGGGGGGGGACAGCCCCAGCATTTT. Translation gives CASRTSGGGQPQHF. The chain joins TRBV6-1 to TRBJ1-5, with a possible D match to TRBD1 (5 bases). The CDR3 runs to 14 residues. Trimming shortened V by 6 bases and J by 7 bases, and 16 bases separated the two germline ends. Germline CDR1 and CDR2: MNHNS and SASEGT.

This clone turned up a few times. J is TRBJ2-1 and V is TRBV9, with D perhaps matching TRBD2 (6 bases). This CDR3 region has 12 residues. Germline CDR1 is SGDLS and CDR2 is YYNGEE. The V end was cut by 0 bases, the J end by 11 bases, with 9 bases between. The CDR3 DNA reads TGTGCCAGCAGCGTAGTTGCGGGAAAGCAGTTCTTC. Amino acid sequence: CASSVVAGKQFF.

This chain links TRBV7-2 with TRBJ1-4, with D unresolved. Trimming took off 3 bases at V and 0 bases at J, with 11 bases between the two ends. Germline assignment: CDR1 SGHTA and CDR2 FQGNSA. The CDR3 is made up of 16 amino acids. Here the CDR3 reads CASSLNGGTTNEKLFF. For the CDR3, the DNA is TGTGCCAGCAGCTTGAACGGAGGGACAACTAATGAAAAACTGTTTTTT.

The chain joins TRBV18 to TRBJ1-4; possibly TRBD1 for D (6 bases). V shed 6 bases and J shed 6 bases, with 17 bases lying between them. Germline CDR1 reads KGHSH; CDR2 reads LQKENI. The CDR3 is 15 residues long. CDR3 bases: TGTGCCAGCTCCCAGGGGTCTGGACCTCATGAAAAACTGTTTTTT. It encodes CASSQGSGPHEKLFF.

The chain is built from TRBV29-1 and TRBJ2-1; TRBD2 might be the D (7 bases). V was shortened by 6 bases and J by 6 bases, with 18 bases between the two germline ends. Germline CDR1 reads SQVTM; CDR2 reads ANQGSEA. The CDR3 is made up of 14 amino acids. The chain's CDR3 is CSVPGGGAGNEQFF. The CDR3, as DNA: TGCAGCGTCCCCGGCGGGGGCGCCGGCAATGAGCAGTTCTTC.

CDR3 residues: CASSSVRSGRNEQFF. The CDR3 bases are TGTGCCAGCAGCTCAGTCAGGAGCGGTAGGAATGAGCAGTTCTTC. The chain recombines TRBV11-2 with TRBJ2-1, with D possibly TRBD2 on 5 matching bases. Trimming shortened V by 4 bases and J by 7 bases, and 17 bases separated the two germline ends. Germline V CDR1 and CDR2: SGHAT, FQNNGV. The CDR3 sequence is 15 residues long.

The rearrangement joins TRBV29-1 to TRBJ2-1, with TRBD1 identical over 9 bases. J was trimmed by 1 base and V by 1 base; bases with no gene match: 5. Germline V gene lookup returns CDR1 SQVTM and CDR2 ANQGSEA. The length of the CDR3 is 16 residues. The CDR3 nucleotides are TGCAGCGTTGAAGGGGAGGACAGGGGTTCCTACAATGAGCAGTTCTTC. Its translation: CSVEGEDRGSYNEQFF.

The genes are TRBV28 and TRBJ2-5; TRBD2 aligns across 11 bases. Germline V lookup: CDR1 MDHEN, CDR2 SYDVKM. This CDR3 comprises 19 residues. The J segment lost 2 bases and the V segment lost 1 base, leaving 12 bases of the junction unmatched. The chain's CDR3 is CASSLLGTSGRHSQETQYF. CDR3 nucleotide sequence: TGTGCCAGCAGTTTATTGGGGACTAGCGGACGACACTCACAAGAGACCCAGTACTTC. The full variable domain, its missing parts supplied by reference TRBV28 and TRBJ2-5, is DVKVTQSSRYLVKRTGEKVFLECVQDMDHENMFWYRQDPGLGLRLIYFSYDVKMKEKGDIPEGYSVSREKKERFSLILESASTNQTSMYLCASSLLGTSGRHSQETQYFGPGTRLLVL.